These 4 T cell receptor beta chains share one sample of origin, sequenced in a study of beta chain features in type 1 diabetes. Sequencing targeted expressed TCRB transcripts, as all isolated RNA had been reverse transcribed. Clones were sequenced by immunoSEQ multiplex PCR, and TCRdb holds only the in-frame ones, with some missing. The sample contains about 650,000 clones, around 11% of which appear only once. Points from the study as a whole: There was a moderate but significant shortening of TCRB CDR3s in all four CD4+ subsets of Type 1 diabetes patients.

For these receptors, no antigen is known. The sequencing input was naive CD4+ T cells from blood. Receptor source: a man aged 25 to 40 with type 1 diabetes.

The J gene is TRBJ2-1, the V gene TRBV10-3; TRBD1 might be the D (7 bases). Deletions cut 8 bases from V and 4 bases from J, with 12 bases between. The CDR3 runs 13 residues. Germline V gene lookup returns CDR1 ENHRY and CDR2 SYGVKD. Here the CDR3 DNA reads TGTGCCATCCACAGGGGAGGTTACAATGAGCAGTTCTTC. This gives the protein CAIHRGGYNEQFF.

Here the CDR3 reads CASSSPQGAGETQYF. CDR3 nucleotide sequence: TGTGCCAGCAGTTCCCCACAGGGCGCGGGAGAGACCCAGTACTTC. The gene calls are TRBV28 and TRBJ2-5; TRBD1 is a possible D gene (6 bases). CDR1 MDHEN and CDR2 SYDVKM come from the germline V gene. This CDR3 has 15 residues. Trimming stripped 4 bases from V and 4 bases from J, with 16 bases between.

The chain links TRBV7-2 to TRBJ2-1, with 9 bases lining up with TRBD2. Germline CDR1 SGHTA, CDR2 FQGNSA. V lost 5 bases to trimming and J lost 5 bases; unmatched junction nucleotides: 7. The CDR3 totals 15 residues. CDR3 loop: CASSPGAGGHNEQFF. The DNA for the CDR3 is TGTGCCAGCAGCCCAGGGGCGGGGGGGCACAATGAGCAGTTCTTC.

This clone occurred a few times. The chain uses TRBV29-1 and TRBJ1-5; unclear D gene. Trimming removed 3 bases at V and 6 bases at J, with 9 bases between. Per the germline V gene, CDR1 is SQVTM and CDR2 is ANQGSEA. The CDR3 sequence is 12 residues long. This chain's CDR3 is CSVEVNGQPQHF. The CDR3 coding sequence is TGCAGCGTTGAGGTGAATGGTCAGCCCCAGCATTTT.